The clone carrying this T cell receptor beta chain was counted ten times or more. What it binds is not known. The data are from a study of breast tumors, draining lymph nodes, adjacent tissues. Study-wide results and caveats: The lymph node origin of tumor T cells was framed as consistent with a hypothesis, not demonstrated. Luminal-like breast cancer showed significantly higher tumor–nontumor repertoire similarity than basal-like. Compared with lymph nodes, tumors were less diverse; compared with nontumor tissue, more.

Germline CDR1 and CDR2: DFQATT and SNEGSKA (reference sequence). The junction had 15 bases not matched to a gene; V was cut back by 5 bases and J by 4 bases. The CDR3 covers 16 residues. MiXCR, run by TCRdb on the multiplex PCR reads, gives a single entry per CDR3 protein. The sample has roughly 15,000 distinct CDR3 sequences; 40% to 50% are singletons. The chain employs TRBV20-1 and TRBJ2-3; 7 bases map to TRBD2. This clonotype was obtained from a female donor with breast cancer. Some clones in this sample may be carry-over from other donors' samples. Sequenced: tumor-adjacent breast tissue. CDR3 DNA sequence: TGCAGTGCTGGGAGCCCGAAGACTAGCAGTTCAGATACGCAGTATTTT. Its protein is CSAGSPKTSSSDTQYF.